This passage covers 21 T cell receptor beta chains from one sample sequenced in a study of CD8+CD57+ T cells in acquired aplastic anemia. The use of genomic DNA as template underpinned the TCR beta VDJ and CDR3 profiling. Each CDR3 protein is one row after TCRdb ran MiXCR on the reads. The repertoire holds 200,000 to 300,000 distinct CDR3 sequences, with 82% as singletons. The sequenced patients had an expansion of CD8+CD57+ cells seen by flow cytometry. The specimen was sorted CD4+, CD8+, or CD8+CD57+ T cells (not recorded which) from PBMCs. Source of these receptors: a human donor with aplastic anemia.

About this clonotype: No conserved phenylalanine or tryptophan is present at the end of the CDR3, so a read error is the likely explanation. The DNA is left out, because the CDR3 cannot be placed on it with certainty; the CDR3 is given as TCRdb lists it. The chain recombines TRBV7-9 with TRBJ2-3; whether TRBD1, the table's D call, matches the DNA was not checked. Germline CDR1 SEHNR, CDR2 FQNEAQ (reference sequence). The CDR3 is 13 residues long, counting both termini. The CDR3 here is CASGLGGSYTENV.

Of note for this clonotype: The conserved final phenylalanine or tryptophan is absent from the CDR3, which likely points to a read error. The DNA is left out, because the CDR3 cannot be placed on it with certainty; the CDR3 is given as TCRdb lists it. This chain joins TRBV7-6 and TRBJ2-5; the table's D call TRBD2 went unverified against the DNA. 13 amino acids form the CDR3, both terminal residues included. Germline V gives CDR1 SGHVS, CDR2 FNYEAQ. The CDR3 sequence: CASSYALGEVEQY.

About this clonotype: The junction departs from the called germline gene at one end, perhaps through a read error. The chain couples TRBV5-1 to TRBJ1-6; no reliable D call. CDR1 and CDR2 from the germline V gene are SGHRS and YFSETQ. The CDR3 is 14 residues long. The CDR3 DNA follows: TGTGCCAGCAGCTTAATTGACTTACCGAGACCCCTCCACTTT. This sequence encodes CASSLIDLPRPLHF.

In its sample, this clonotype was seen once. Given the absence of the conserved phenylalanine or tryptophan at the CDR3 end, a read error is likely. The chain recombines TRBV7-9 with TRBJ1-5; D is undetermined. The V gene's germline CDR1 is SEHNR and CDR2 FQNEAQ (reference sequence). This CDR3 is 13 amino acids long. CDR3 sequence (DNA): TGCGCCAGCAGCCAAGTAGCGAGTCAGCCCCAGCATTTA. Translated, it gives CASSQVASQPQHL.

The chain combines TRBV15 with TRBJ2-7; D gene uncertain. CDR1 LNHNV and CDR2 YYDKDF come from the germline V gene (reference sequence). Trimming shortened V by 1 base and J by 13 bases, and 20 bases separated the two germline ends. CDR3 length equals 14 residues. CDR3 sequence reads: CATSRGSEQAPHYF. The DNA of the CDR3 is TGTGCCACCAGCAGAGGCAGCGAGCAAGCACCCCACTACTTC.

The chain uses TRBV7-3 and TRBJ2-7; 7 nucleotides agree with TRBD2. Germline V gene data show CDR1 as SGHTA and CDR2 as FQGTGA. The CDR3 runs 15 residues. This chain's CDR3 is CASSPLALNTGEQYV. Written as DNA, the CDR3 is TGTGCTAGCAGCCCACTAGCGCTGAACACCGGGGAGCAGTACGTC.

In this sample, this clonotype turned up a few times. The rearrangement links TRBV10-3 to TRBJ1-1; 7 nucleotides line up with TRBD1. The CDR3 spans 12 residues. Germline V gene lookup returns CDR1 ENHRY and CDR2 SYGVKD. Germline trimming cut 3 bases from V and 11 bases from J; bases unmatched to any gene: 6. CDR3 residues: CAISDAVQGAFF. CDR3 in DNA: TGTGCCATCAGTGATGCTGTACAGGGGGCTTTCTTT.

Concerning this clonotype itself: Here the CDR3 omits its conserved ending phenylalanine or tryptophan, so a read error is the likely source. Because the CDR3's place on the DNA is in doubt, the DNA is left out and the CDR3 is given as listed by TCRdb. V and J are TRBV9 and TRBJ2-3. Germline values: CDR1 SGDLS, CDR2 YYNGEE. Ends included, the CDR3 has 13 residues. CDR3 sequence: CASGEAGNNQQFV.

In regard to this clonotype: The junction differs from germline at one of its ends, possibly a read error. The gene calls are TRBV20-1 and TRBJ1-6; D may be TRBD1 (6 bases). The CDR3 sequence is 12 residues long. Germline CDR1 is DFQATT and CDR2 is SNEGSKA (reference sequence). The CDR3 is CSATQTRDMLMF. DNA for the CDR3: TGCAGTGCTACCCAGACCCGGGACATGCTAATGTTT.

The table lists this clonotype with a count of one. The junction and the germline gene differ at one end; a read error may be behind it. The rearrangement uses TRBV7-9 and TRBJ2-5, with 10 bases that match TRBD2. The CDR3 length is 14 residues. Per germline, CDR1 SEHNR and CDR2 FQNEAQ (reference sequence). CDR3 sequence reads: CAGSGTSVQETQYF. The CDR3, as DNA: TGTGCCGGCAGCGGGACTAGCGTTCAAGAGACCCAGTACTTC.

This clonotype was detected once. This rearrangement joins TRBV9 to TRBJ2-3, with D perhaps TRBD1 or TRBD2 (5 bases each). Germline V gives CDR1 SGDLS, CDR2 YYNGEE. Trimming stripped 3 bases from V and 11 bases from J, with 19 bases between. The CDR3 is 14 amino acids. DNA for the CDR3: TGTGCCAGCAGCGAGGAACCAGGGACCGGGGAGCAGTATTTT. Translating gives CASSEEPGTGEQYF.

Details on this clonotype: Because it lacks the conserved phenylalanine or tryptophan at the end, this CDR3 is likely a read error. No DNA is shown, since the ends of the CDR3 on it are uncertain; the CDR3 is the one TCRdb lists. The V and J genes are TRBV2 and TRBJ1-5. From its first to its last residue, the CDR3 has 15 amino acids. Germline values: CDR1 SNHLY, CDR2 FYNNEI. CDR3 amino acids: CASGDGTTRNQHHDL.

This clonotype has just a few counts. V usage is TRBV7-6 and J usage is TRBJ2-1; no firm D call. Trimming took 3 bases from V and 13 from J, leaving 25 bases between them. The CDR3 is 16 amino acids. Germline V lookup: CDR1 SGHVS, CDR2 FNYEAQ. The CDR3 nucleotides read TGTGCCAGCAGCTTGAGTTCCTATAATTCACCCCTCCACCAGTTCTTC. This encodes CASSLSSYNSPLHQFF.

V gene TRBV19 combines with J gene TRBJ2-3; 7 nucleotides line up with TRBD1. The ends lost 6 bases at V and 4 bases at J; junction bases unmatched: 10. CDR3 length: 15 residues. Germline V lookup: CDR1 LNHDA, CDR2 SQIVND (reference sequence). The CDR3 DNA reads TGTGCCAGTAGCGTGGAAGGGGGCAGGTCAGATACGCAGTATTTT. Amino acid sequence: CASSVEGGRSDTQYF.

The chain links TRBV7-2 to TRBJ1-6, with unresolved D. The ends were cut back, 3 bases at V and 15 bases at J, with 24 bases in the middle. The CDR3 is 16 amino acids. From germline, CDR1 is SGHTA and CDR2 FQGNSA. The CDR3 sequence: CASSLREGGYNGHLHF. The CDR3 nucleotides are TGTGCCAGCAGCTTGAGGGAGGGCGGCTATAATGGCCACCTCCACTTT.

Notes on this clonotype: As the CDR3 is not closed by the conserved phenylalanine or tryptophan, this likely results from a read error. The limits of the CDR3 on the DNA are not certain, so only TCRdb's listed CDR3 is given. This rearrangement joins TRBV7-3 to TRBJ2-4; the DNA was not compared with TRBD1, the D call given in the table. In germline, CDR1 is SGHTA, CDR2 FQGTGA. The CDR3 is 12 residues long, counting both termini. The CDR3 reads CASSGARELQHL.

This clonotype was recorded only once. The CDR3 bases are TGCGCCAGCAGCGATTACAGCATCAACACTCAGGATGAGCAGTTCTTC. Residues: CASSDYSINTQDEQFF. J is TRBJ2-1 and V is TRBV5-1; D ambiguous. The germline V and J ends were trimmed by 4 bases and 8 bases, with 22 bases remaining between them. The CDR3 has 16 residues. Germline CDR1 SGHRS, CDR2 YFSETQ.

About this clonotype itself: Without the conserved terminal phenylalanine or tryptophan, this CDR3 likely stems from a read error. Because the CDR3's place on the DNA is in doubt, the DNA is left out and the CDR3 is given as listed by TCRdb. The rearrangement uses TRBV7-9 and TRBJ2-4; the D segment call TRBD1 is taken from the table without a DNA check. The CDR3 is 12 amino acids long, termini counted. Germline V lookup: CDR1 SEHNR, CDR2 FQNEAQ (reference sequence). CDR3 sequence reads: CASGDGGTITQY.

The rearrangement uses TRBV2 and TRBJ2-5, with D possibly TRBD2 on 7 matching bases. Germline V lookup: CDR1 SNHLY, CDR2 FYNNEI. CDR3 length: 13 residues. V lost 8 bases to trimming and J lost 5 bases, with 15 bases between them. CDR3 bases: TGTGCCAGCGGGGAGGGGGGGGGGGAGACCCAGTACTTC. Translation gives CASGEGGGETQYF.

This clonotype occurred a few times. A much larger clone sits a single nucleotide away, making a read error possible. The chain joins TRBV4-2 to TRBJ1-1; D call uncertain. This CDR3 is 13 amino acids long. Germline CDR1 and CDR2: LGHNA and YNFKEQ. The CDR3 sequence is CASGQWRDTEAFF. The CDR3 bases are TGTGCCAGCGGCCAGTGGAGGGACACTGAAGCTTTCTTT.

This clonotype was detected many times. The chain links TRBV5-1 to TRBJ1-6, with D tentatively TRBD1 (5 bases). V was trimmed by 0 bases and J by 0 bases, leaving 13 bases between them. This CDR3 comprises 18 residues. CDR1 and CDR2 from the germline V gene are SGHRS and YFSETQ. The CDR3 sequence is CASSLGQPQASYNSPLHF. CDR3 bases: TGCGCCAGCAGCTTGGGACAGCCCCAAGCCTCCTATAATTCACCCCTCCACTTT.